This T cell receptor beta chain was documented in a study of blood T cell repertoires in COVID-19. The wider study: Some COVID-19 samples were acute and others convalescent; all came from the United States, Italy and Spain. PBMCs, B-cell-depleted T cells, or T cells were the source of the cDNA or gDNA that made up the material.

Germline V CDR1 and CDR2: GTSNPN, SVGIG (reference sequence). V shed 6 bases and J shed 4 bases, with 24 bases lying between them. This CDR3 is 16 amino acids long. Profiling relied on immunoSEQ multiplex PCR, and the TCRdb table lists in-frame clones only, not all of them. Of fewer than 250,000 clones listed, about 83% were seen once; the top ten hold 7% to 10%. The sequence was obtained from a woman aged 50 to 60 with acute or convalescent COVID-19. The V call is TRBV30, the J call TRBJ1-1, with D perhaps TRBD1 (6 bases). The sample was peripheral blood. The CDR3 region is CACRPNRDKTPTEAFF. CDR3 nucleotides: TGTGCCTGTAGACCAAACCGGGACAAGACCCCCACTGAAGCTTTCTTT.